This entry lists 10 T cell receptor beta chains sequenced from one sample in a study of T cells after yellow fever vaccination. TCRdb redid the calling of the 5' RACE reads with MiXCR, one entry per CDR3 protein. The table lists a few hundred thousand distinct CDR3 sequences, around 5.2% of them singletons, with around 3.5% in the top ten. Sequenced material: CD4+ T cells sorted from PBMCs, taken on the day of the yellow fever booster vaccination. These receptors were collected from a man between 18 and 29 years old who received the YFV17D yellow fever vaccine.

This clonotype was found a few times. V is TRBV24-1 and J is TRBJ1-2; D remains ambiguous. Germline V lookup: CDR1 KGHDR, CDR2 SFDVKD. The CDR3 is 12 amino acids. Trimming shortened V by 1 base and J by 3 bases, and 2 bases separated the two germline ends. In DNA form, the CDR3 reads TGTGCCACCAGTGATTTTTACTATGGCTACACCTTC. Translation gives CATSDFYYGYTF.

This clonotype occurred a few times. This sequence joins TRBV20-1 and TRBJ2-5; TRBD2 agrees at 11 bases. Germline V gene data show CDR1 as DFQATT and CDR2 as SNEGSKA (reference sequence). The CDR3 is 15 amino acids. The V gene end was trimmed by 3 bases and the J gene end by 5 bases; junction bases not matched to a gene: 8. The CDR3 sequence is CSASRSGGAQETQYF. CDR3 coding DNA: TGCAGTGCTAGCCGTAGCGGGGGGGCCCAGGAGACCCAGTACTTC.

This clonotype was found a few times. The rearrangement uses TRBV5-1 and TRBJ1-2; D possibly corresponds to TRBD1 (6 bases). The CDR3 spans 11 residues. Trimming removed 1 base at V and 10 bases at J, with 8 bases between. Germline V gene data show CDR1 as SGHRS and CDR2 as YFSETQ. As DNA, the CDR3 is TGCGCCAGCAGCTTGAGGGGGAACTACACCTTC. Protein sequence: CASSLRGNYTF.

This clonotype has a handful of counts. CDR3: CASSYEITGEAFF. In DNA form, the CDR3 reads TGTGCCAGCAGTTACGAGATAACAGGTGAAGCTTTCTTT. The rearrangement joins TRBV6-5 to TRBJ1-1, with D perhaps TRBD1 (5 bases). The CDR3 is 13 amino acids. V was clipped by 2 bases and J by 7 bases, with 11 bases between them. Germline assignment: CDR1 MNHEY and CDR2 SVGAGI.

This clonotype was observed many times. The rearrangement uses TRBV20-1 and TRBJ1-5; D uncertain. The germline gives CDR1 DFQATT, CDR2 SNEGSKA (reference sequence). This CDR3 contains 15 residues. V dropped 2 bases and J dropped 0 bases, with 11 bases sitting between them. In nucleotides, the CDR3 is TGCAGTGCTAGATTGACATCGAGTAGCAATCAGCCCCAGCATTTT. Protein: CSARLTSSSNQPQHF.

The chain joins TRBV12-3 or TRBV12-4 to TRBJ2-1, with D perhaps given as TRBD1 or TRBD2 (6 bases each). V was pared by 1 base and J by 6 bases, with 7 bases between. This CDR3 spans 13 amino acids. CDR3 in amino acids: CASSLEGGNEQFF. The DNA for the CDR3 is TGTGCCAGCAGTTTAGAGGGGGGCAATGAGCAGTTCTTC.

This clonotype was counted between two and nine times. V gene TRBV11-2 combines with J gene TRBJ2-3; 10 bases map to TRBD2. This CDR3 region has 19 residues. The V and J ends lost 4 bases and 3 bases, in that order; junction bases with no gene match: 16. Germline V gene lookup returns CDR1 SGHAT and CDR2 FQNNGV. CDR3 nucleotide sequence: TGTGCCAGCAGCTCGACTGTAGCGGGGGGCTGGGCGGGGACAGATACGCAGTATTTT. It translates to CASSSTVAGGWAGTDTQYF.

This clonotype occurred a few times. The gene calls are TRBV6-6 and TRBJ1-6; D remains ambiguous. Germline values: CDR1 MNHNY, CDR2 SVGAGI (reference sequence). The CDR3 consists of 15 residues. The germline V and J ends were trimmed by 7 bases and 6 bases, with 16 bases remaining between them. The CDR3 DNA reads TGTGCCAGCATTAATCAAGCTCTGGGTAATTCACCCCTCCACTTT. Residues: CASINQALGNSPLHF.

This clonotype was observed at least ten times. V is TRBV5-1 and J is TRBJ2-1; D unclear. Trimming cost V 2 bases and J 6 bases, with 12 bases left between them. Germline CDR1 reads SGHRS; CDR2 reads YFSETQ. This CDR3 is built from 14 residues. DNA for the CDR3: TGCGCCAGCAGCTTACAGCCGACGGCCAATGAGCAGTTCTTC. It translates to CASSLQPTANEQFF.

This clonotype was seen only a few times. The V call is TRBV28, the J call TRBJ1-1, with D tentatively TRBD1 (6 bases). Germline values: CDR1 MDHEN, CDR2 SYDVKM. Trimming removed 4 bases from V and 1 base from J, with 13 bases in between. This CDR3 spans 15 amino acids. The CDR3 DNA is TGTGCCAGCAGTTCCCCAGGGGCGACGAACACTGAAGCTTTCTTT. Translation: CASSSPGATNTEAFF.